This T cell receptor beta chain was obtained from a study of CD8 T cells in ankylosing spondylitis. General study results and limits: Significant enrichment of disease-linked clones was reported in matched ankylosing spondylitis synovial fluid. Characteristic, it appeared, of ankylosing spondylitis blood was a TCR beta motif of roughly eight highly homologous variants.

In regard to this clonotype: What it binds is not known.

Deletions cut 2 bases from V and 5 bases from J, with 12 bases between. The CDR3 spans 14 residues. Germline lookup yields CDR1 WNHNN and CDR2 SYGVQD (reference sequence). It was by quantitative 5'-RACE with molecular barcodes that TCR beta libraries were made. One entry per CDR3 protein results from TCRdb running MiXCR on the 5' RACE reads. The sample holds some 840,000 distinct CDR3 sequences, 12% seen once. The sequence derives from a male donor with ankylosing spondylitis. Sequencing was performed on blood, either unsorted or a sorted T cell fraction (not recorded which). The chain has TRBV10-1 and TRBJ2-5, with D tentatively TRBD1 (6 bases). The CDR3 sequence: CASSEAGVVETQYF. The CDR3 DNA sequence: TGCGCCAGCAGTGAGGCAGGGGTGGTGGAGACCCAGTACTTC.